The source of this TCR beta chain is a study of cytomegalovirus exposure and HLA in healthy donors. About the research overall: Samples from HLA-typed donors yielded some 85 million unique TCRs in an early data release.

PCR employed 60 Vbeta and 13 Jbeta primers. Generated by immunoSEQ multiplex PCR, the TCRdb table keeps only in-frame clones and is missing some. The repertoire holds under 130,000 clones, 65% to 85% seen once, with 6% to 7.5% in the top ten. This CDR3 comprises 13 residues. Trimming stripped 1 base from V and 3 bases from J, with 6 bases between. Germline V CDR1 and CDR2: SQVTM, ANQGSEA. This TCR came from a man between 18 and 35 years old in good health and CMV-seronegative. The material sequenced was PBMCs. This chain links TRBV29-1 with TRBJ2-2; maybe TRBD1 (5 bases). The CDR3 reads CSVEAGYTGELFF. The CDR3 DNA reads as TGCAGCGTTGAAGCAGGGTACACCGGGGAGCTGTTTTTT.